These 19 T cell receptor beta chains were sequenced from one sample in a study of technical replicates of blood from a few donors. TCRdb keeps only in-frame clones here, not all; method: immunoSEQ multiplex PCR. The table lists tens of thousands of clones, approximately 94% of them singletons. The sequencing sample was made of T cells isolated from PBMCs. These receptor sequences come from a human donor in good health.

The V call is TRBV11-2, the J call TRBJ2-1, with D possibly being TRBD1 (6 bases). The CDR3 contains 17 residues. Germline V gene sequence: CDR1 SGHAT, CDR2 FQNNGV. The V and J ends lost 0 bases and 6 bases respectively, with 18 bases between them. The CDR3 region has the DNA TGTGCCAGCAGCTTAGATTTTACAGGGCCTATCCTCAATGAGCAGTTCTTC. Translated, it gives CASSLDFTGPILNEQFF.

CDR3 sequence reads: CASSEWSQGRGYTF. DNA of the CDR3: TGTGCCAGCAGTGAATGGTCCCAGGGTCGTGGCTACACCTTC. The chain couples TRBV6-1 to TRBJ1-2; D may be TRBD1 (5 bases). V was shortened by 2 bases and J by 7 bases, with 14 bases between the two germline ends. CDR1 is MNHNS, CDR2 SASEGT, per germline. The length of the CDR3 is 14 residues.

This chain links TRBV2 with TRBJ1-1; D unclear. The CDR3 is made up of 13 amino acids. Looked up from germline, CDR1 is SNHLY and CDR2 is FYNNEI. V was shortened by 5 bases and J by 6 bases, with 13 bases between the two germline ends. The CDR3 is CASSKTRVAEAFF. The CDR3 nucleotides are TGTGCCAGCAGTAAAACTAGGGTGGCTGAAGCTTTCTTT.

The chain employs TRBV5-1 and TRBJ1-1, with D unresolved. The CDR3 covers 15 residues. Deletions cut 4 bases from V and 0 bases from J, with 13 bases between. The germline CDR1 and CDR2 sequences are SGHRS and YFSETQ. The CDR3 loop reads CASSQDNGLNTEAFF. The CDR3 DNA reads as TGCGCCAGCAGCCAAGACAATGGTTTGAACACTGAAGCTTTCTTT.

The gene calls are TRBV28 and TRBJ1-5, with 7 bases lining up with TRBD1. This CDR3 has 14 residues. V was clipped by 3 bases and J by 4 bases; unmatched bases: 3. Per germline, CDR1 MDHEN and CDR2 SYDVKM. CDR3 region: CASSLIQGNQPQHF. The CDR3 nucleotides are TGTGCCAGCAGTTTGATACAGGGGAATCAGCCCCAGCATTTT.

The chain couples TRBV27 to TRBJ2-2, with 8 bases fitting TRBD1. The CDR3 sequence is 17 residues long. Germline CDR1 is MNHEY and CDR2 is SMNVEV (reference sequence). V shed 10 bases, J shed 4 bases, and the junction held 17 bases outside the gene matches. CDR3 coding DNA: TGTGCCACCTCAGACCGCAGTCCACAGGGGGGCACCGGGGAGCTGTTTTTT. It encodes CATSDRSPQGGTGELFF.

The chain links TRBV28 to TRBJ2-7; D is possibly TRBD1 (5 bases). Germline V CDR1 and CDR2: MDHEN, SYDVKM. The CDR3 is 16 amino acids. Trimming removed 5 bases from V and 0 bases from J, with 17 bases in between. The CDR3 loop reads CASSSRGQVFSYEQYF. The CDR3 region has the DNA TGTGCCAGCAGTAGTAGGGGTCAGGTTTTCTCCTACGAGCAGTACTTC. Full variable domain (rest looked up from reference TRBV28 and TRBJ2-7): DVKVTQSSRYLVKRTGEKVFLECVQDMDHENMFWYRQDPGLGLRLIYFSYDVKMKEKGDIPEGYSVSREKKERFSLILESASTNQTSMYLCASSSRGQVFSYEQYFGPGTRLTVT.

CDR3 nucleotides: TGTGCCAGTAGTAAAAACAGGGGGCGCATAGGTCAGCCCCAGCATTTT. It specifies CASSKNRGRIGQPQHF. The gene calls are TRBV19 and TRBJ1-5; 9 nucleotides line up with TRBD1. Germline V gene data show CDR1 as LNHDA and CDR2 as SQIVND (reference sequence). J gave up 6 bases and V 4 bases, and 10 bases lay outside the gene matches. The CDR3 runs 16 residues.

A remark on this clone: Compared with germline, one end of the junction differs, possibly owing to a read error. The chain carries TRBV11-1 and TRBJ2-7; 9 nucleotides match TRBD2. The V gene's germline CDR1 is SGHAT and CDR2 FQDESV (reference sequence). This CDR3 has 15 amino acids. CDR3 DNA: TGTGCCAGCAGCATAGCGGGGGACACGTCCTACGAGCAGTACTTC. Encoded protein: CASSIAGDTSYEQYF. The whole variable domain, filled in from reference TRBV11-1 and TRBJ2-7, reads EAEVAQSPRYKITEKSQAVAFWCDPISGHATLYWYRQILGQGPELLVQFQDESVVDDSQLPKDRFSAERLKGVDSTLKIQPAELGDSAMYLCASSIAGDTSYEQYFGPGTRLTVT.

The chain couples TRBV10-1 to TRBJ1-1, with 10 bases that match TRBD1. V shed 8 bases, J shed 3 bases, and the junction held 3 bases outside the gene matches. This CDR3 comprises 13 residues. CDR1 WNHNN and CDR2 SYGVQD come from the germline V gene (reference sequence). CDR3 loop: CASSGQGYTEAFF. The CDR3 DNA reads TGCGCCAGCTCGGGACAGGGGTACACTGAAGCTTTCTTT.

The V call is TRBV10-1, the J call TRBJ2-7; 9 nucleotides match TRBD1. Germline V lookup: CDR1 WNHNN, CDR2 SYGVQD (reference sequence). The CDR3 is made up of 13 amino acids. V gave up 6 bases and J gave up 7 bases; unmatched junction bases: 7. The CDR3 sequence: CASSRDRVEEQYF. The CDR3 bases are TGCGCCAGCAGCCGGGACAGGGTGGAGGAGCAGTACTTC.

The chain carries TRBV29-1 and TRBJ2-5; possibly TRBD2 for D (5 bases). Trimming stripped 2 bases from V and 5 bases from J, with 6 bases between. CDR3 length: 11 residues. CDR1 and CDR2 (germline): SQVTM, ANQGSEA. CDR3 protein: CSVEPGETQYF. Here the CDR3 DNA reads TGCAGCGTTGAACCGGGGGAGACCCAGTACTTC.

V usage is TRBV6-4 and J usage is TRBJ2-3; 8 nucleotides match TRBD1. The CDR3 runs 14 residues. Per germline, CDR1 MRHNA and CDR2 SNTAGT. The V segment lost 3 bases and the J segment 5 bases; nucleotides outside the gene matches: 4. For the CDR3, the DNA is TGTGCCAGCAGTGAGGGACAGGCTGAAGATACGCAGTATTTT. Translating it yields CASSEGQAEDTQYF.

CDR3 loop: CASSPWGGGYTF. CDR3 coding DNA: TGTGCCAGCAGCCCTTGGGGGGGTGGCTACACCTTC. This sequence joins TRBV5-6 and TRBJ1-2, with D perhaps matching TRBD1 (5 bases). Trimming took off 4 bases at V and 7 bases at J, with 11 bases between the two ends. The germline CDR1 and CDR2 sequences are SGHDT and YYEEEE. The CDR3 has 12 amino acids.

CDR3 DNA: TGTGCCATCAGGGCGGGGGCAGCCACAGATACGCAGTATTTT. Encoded protein: CAIRAGAATDTQYF. The chain has TRBV10-3 and TRBJ2-3; weak D call: TRBD2 (7 bases). The germline gives CDR1 ENHRY, CDR2 SYGVKD. The CDR3 length is 14 residues. V was pared by 6 bases and J by 2 bases, with 12 bases between.

The chain recombines TRBV28 with TRBJ2-7; 10 nucleotides line up with TRBD1. J gave up 5 bases and V 2 bases, and 6 bases lay outside the gene matches. The CDR3 runs to 15 residues. Germline V gene lookup returns CDR1 MDHEN and CDR2 SYDVKM. The CDR3 nucleotides are TGTGCCAGCAGTTTACGCCGGGACAGGGGAAACGAGCAGTACTTC. Protein sequence: CASSLRRDRGNEQYF. Variable domain in full (rest from reference TRBV28 and TRBJ2-7): DVKVTQSSRYLVKRTGEKVFLECVQDMDHENMFWYRQDPGLGLRLIYFSYDVKMKEKGDIPEGYSVSREKKERFSLILESASTNQTSMYLCASSLRRDRGNEQYFGPGTRLTVT.

V and J are TRBV13 and TRBJ2-5; 13 bases line up with TRBD2. This CDR3 spans 17 amino acids. Germline loops: CDR1 PRHDT, CDR2 FYEKMQ (reference sequence). With V trimmed by 4 bases and J by 5 bases, 10 bases remained unmatched. The CDR3 spells CASSYRGLAGAWETQYF. As DNA, the CDR3 is TGTGCCAGCAGCTACCGCGGACTAGCGGGGGCATGGGAGACCCAGTACTTC.

The rearrangement joins TRBV1 to TRBJ2-1; the table assigns TRBD2, which was not confirmed against the DNA. TRBV1 is listed as a pseudogene. The CDR3 covers 16 residues. The CDR3 spells CTSSLAGTSGINEQFF. CDR3 in DNA: TGCACCAGCAGCCTAGCTGGGACTAGCGGGATCAATGAGCAGTTCTTC.

This chain uses TRBV28 with TRBJ1-2; possible D gene TRBD1, 5 bases. V lost 4 bases, J lost 8 bases, and 23 bases lay in between. The CDR3 has 16 residues. Germline V gives CDR1 MDHEN, CDR2 SYDVKM. CDR3: CASSSPTKDSPWGYTF. The CDR3 DNA reads as TGTGCCAGCAGTTCCCCAACGAAAGACAGCCCTTGGGGCTACACCTTC.